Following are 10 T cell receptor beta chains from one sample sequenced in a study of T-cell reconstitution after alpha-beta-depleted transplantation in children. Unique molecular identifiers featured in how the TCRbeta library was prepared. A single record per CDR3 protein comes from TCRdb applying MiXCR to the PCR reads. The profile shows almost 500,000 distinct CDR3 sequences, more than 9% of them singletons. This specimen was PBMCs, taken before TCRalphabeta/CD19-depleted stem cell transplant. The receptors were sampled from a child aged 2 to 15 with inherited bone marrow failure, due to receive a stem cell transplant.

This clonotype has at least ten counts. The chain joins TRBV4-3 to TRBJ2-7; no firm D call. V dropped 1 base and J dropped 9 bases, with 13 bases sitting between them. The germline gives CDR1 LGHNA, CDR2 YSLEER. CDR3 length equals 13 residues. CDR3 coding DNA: TGCGCCAGCAGCCAAGTAACGGATACGAGGCAGTACTTC. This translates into CASSQVTDTRQYF.

For the CDR3, the DNA is TGCAGTGCTAGAGATTCAAGGACTAGCGGGAGTCGAGCAGAGACCCAGTACTTC. Translated: CSARDSRTSGSRAETQYF. J is TRBJ2-5 and V is TRBV20-1; 13 bases are a match to TRBD2. The CDR3 contains 18 residues. Germline CDR1 is DFQATT and CDR2 is SNEGSKA (reference sequence). V was pared by 0 bases and J by 4 bases, with 11 bases of the junction left unmatched.

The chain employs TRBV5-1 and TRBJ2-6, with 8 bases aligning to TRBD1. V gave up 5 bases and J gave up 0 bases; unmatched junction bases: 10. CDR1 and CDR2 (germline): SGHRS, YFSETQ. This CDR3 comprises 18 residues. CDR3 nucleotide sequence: TGCGCCAGCAGACTCGGACAGGGAAGGAGCTCTGGGGCCAACGTCCTGACTTTC. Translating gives CASRLGQGRSSGANVLTF. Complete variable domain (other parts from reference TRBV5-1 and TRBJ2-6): KAGVTQTPRYLIKTRGQQVTLSCSPISGHRSVSWYQQTPGQGLQFLFEYFSETQRNKGNFPGRFSGRQFSNSRSEMNVSTLELGDSALYLCASRLGQGRSSGANVLTFGAGSRLTVL.

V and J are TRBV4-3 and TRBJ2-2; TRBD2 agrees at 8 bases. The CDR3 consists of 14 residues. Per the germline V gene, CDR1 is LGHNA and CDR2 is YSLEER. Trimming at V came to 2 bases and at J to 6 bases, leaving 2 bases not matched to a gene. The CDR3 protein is CASSQPGRAGELFF. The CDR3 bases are TGCGCCAGCAGCCAACCCGGGAGGGCCGGGGAGCTGTTTTTT.

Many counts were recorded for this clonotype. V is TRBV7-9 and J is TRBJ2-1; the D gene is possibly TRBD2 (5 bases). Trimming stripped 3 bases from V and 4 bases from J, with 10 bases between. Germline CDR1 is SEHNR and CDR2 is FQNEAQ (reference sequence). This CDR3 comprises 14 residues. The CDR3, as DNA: TGTGCCAGCAGCTTTCAGGACTTTTACAATGAGCAGTTCTTC. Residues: CASSFQDFYNEQFF.

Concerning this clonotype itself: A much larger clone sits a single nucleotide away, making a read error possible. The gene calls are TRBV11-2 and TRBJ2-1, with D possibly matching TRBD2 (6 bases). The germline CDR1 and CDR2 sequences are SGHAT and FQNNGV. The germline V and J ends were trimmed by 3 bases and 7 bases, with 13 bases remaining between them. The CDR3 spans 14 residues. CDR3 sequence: CASSLAGSSNEQFF. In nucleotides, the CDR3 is TGTGCCAGCAGCTTGGCGGGATCTTCAAATGAGCAGTTCTTC.

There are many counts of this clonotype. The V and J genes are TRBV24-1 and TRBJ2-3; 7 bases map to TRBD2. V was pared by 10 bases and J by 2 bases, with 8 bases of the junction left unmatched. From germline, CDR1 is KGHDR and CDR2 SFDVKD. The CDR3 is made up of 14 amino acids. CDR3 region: CATASGDVTDTQYF. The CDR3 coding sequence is TGTGCCACAGCTAGCGGAGACGTCACAGATACGCAGTATTTT.

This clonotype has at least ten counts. CDR3 nucleotides: TGTGCCAGCAGCCAAGCGGGGAGTGGGGTAATCTACGAGCAGTACTTC. Translation gives CASSQAGSGVIYEQYF. V usage is TRBV3-1 and J usage is TRBJ2-7; maybe TRBD2 (5 bases). This CDR3 is 16 amino acids long. With 1 base removed from V and 3 bases from J, the gap between germline ends came to 16 bases. The germline V gene encodes CDR1 LGHDT and CDR2 YNNKEL (reference sequence).

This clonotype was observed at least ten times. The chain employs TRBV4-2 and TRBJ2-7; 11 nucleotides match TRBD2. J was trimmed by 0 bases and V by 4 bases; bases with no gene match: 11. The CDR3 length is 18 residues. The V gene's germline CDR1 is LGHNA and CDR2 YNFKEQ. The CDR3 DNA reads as TGTGCCAGCAGCCCCAAAATGTATACTAGCGGGAGCTCCTACGAGCAGTACTTC. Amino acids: CASSPKMYTSGSSYEQYF.

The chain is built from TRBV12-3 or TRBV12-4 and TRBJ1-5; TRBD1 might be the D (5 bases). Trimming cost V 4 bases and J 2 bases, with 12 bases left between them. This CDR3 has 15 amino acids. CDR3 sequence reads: CASSYTGVGNQPQHF. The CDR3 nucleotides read TGTGCCAGCAGTTACACGGGGGTAGGCAATCAGCCCCAGCATTTT.